This TCR beta chain was documented in a study of cytomegalovirus exposure and HLA in healthy donors. General observations from the study: A later analysis revealed that TCR association rates differed between HLA loci, peaking at DRB1 and bottoming out at HLA-C. Earlier analysis yielded a pattern in which most TCR beta V segments were productive about 87% or about 30% of the time. Confirmation was obtained in vitro that a few CMV-associated chains are specific for CMV antigens.

Per the germline V gene, CDR1 is SGHNT and CDR2 is YYREEE (reference sequence). This CDR3 region has 15 residues. V lost 0 bases, J lost 4 bases, and 11 bases lay in between. In the PCR, 60 Vbeta and 13 Jbeta primers were used. How the authors handled the data: In a later analysis, of 79 million or so unique beta chains, 9 million to 11 million appeared in at least two donors. The method was immunoSEQ multiplex PCR; TCRdb's version includes in-frame clones alone and lacks a portion of them. The DNA gave D and trimming, while V, J and clone size come from that table. The sample carries roughly 170,000 clones, approximately 80% recorded once. To note about this clone: Antigen unknown.

This receptor was obtained from a female donor in good health and CMV-seronegative. This rearrangement joins TRBV5-4 to TRBJ2-1; TRBD2 is a possible D gene (5 bases). The specimen was PBMCs. The CDR3 loop reads CASSLARDTYNEQFF. The CDR3 DNA follows: TGTGCCAGCAGCTTGGCCCGGGATACTTACAATGAGCAGTTCTTC.